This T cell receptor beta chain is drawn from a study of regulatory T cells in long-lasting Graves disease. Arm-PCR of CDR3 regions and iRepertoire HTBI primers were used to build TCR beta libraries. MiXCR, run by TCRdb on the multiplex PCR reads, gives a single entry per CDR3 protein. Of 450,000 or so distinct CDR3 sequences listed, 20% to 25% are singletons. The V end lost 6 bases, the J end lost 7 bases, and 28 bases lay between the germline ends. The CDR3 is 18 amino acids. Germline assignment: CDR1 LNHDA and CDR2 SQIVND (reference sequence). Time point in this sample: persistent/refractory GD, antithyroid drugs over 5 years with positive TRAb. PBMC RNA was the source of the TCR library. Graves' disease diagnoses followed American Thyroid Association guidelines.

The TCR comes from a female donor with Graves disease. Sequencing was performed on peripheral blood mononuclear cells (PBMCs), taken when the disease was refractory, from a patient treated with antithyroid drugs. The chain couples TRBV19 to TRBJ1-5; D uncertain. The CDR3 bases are TGTGCCAGTAGGCGCCGTCAATCTTTGTCTGGGATTCGACAGCCCCAGCATTTT. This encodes CASRRRQSLSGIRQPQHF.